Presented here are 13 T cell receptor beta chains from one specimen sequenced in a study of blood T cells in healthy people across ages. A sample-barcoded 5' primer and a J-beta primer mix were used in a second PCR of roughly 7 to 11 cycles. MiXCR, applied by TCRdb to the 5' RACE reads, yields one record per CDR3 protein. The sample contains about 1.4 million distinct CDR3 sequences, approximately 60% of which appear only once. The sample consisted of blood. The receptors were gathered from a man younger than 35 in good health.

The chain combines TRBV11-2 with TRBJ2-5; D is unclear. The CDR3 has 14 residues. V was pared by 7 bases and J by 0 bases, with 12 bases between. The V gene's germline CDR1 is SGHAT and CDR2 FQNNGV. The DNA for the CDR3 is TGTGCCAGCACCCAGACTGGCTACCAAGAGACCCAGTACTTC. Its protein is CASTQTGYQETQYF. Full variable domain (outside the CDR3, taken from reference TRBV11-2 and TRBJ2-5): EAGVAQSPRYKIIEKRQSVAFWCNPISGHATLYWYQQILGQGPKLLIQFQNNGVVDDSQLPKDRFSAERLKGVDSTLKIQPAKLEDSAVYLCASTQTGYQETQYFGPGTRLLVL.

A few counts support this clonotype. The chain combines TRBV6-2 or TRBV6-3 with TRBJ2-3; 9 bases match TRBD1. This CDR3 region has 15 residues. Trimming took 4 bases from V and 0 from J; bases not matched to a gene: 2. Germline lookup yields CDR1 MNHEY and CDR2 SVGEGT. In DNA form, the CDR3 reads TGTGCCAGCAGTTCGACAGGGGGAAGCACAGATACGCAGTATTTT. It specifies CASSSTGGSTDTQYF.

This clonotype was detected only once. The gene calls are TRBV20-1 and TRBJ1-4; D call uncertain. The germline gives CDR1 DFQATT, CDR2 SNEGSKA (reference sequence). The CDR3 extends over 14 amino acids. The ends were cut back, 3 bases at V and 5 bases at J, with 13 bases in the middle. CDR3 nucleotide sequence: TGCAGTGCTAGTCTCCGGGCCCCGAATGAAAAACTGTTTTTT. This gives the protein CSASLRAPNEKLFF.

The chain couples TRBV12-3 or TRBV12-4 to TRBJ2-3; D unclear. The V end lost 3 bases, the J end lost 11 bases, and 12 bases lay between the germline ends. The CDR3 is made up of 12 amino acids. The CDR3, as DNA: TGTGCCAGCAGTTTTGGAGAAGATGTGCAGTATTTT. Protein: CASSFGEDVQYF.

The chain carries TRBV5-1 and TRBJ2-1, with 10 bases that match TRBD2. The J segment lost 7 bases and the V segment lost 3 bases, leaving 7 bases of the junction unmatched. The CDR3 loop spans 15 amino acids. Germline V gene sequence: CDR1 SGHRS, CDR2 YFSETQ. Here the CDR3 reads CASSYASGGRNEQFF. DNA of the CDR3: TGCGCCAGCAGCTATGCTAGCGGGGGTCGAAATGAGCAGTTCTTC.

This clonotype has a single count. The V gene is TRBV7-9, the J gene TRBJ2-5, with unresolved D. This CDR3 contains 13 residues. CDR1 is SEHNR and CDR2 is FQNEAQ in the germline V gene (reference sequence). V lost 5 bases and J lost 2, with 9 bases in between. The DNA of the CDR3 is TGTGCCAGCAGCAAAACGAATCAAGAGACCCAGTACTTC. Translated, it gives CASSKTNQETQYF.

V and J are TRBV27 and TRBJ2-7; D is undetermined. The CDR3 length is 14 residues. Trimming took 3 bases from V and 3 from J, leaving 12 bases between them. Germline loops: CDR1 MNHEY, CDR2 SMNVEV (reference sequence). CDR3 protein: CASSLFPSHYEQYF. The CDR3 DNA reads TGTGCCAGCAGTTTGTTTCCCTCCCACTACGAGCAGTACTTC.

V gene TRBV27 combines with J gene TRBJ2-1, with TRBD2 matching over 9 bases. In germline, CDR1 is MNHEY, CDR2 SMNVEV (reference sequence). The CDR3 consists of 18 residues. Trimming at V came to 3 bases and at J to 3 bases, leaving 12 bases not matched to a gene. Here the CDR3 reads CASSFAGGGDHYYNEQFF. The CDR3 nucleotides are TGTGCCAGCAGTTTCGCGGGCGGGGGGGATCACTACTACAATGAGCAGTTCTTC.

Regarding this clonotype: This likely comes from a read error, as the CDR3 has no conserved phenylalanine or tryptophan at its end. The chain links TRBV4-1 to TRBJ1-2; D gene ambiguous. Trimming removed 6 bases from V and 0 bases from J, with 11 bases in between. The CDR3 totals 14 residues. The V gene's germline CDR1 is MGHRA and CDR2 YSYEKL. The DNA for the CDR3 is TGCGCCAGCAGAGTCACACCCGCTAACTATGGCTACACCTTA. Protein product: CASRVTPANYGYTL.

This chain connects TRBV10-3 to TRBJ2-1; D call uncertain. The CDR3 runs to 16 residues. Trimming took off 0 bases at V and 13 bases at J, with 22 bases between the two ends. CDR1 is ENHRY and CDR2 is SYGVKD in the germline V gene. CDR3 in amino acids: CAISESAPKPTLEQFF. The DNA of the CDR3 is TGTGCCATCAGTGAGTCAGCCCCGAAGCCTACTCTTGAACAGTTCTTC.

This sequence joins TRBV12-3 or TRBV12-4 and TRBJ1-6; possibly TRBD1 for D (6 bases). This CDR3 region has 15 residues. V lost 6 bases to trimming and J lost 0 bases, with 9 bases between them. The CDR3 region is CASSHRVSYNSPLHF. CDR3 nucleotide sequence: TGTGCCAGCAGCCACAGGGTCTCCTATAATTCACCCCTCCACTTT.

The chain links TRBV4-1 to TRBJ2-5; a possible D gene is TRBD1 (5 bases). Trimming left V 4 bases short and J 11 bases short, with 20 bases between. The V gene's germline CDR1 is MGHRA and CDR2 YSYEKL. The CDR3 is 14 amino acids. In DNA form, the CDR3 reads TGCGCCAGCAGCCGCGATAGGGGAATCTACAAGCAGTACTTC. It codes for CASSRDRGIYKQYF.

This clonotype was seen only a few times. The V call is TRBV29-1, the J call TRBJ2-2, with 11 bases identical to TRBD2. Germline lookup yields CDR1 SQVTM and CDR2 ANQGSEA. The CDR3 extends over 14 amino acids. V was clipped by 5 bases and J by 4 bases; unmatched bases: 3. The CDR3 reads CSVSGLAATGELFF. The CDR3 DNA reads TGCAGCGTTTCGGGACTAGCGGCCACCGGGGAGCTGTTTTTT.